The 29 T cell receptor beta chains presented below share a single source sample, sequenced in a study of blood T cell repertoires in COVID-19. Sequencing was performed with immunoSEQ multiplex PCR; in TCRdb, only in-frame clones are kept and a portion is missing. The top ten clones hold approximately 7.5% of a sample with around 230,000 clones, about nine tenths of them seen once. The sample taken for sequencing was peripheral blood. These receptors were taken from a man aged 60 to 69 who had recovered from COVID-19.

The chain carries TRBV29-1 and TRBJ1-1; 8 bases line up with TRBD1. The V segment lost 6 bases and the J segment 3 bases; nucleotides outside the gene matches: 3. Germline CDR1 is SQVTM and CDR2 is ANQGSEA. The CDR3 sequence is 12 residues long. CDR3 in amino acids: CSVKQGDTEAFF. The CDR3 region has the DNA TGCAGCGTCAAACAGGGGGACACTGAAGCTTTCTTT.

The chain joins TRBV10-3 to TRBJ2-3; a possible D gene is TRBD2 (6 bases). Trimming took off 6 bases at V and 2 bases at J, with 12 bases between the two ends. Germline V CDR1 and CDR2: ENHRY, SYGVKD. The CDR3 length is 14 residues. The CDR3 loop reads CAISFGGVTDTQYF. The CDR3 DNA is TGTGCCATCAGCTTTGGCGGGGTCACAGATACGCAGTATTTT.

The CDR3 here is CASSIGRGSETQYF. The CDR3 nucleotides are TGTGCCAGTAGTATTGGGCGGGGTTCGGAGACCCAGTACTTC. The rearrangement uses TRBV19 and TRBJ2-5; TRBD2 is a possible D gene (6 bases). Trimming shortened V by 3 bases and J by 5 bases, and 13 bases separated the two germline ends. Looked up from germline, CDR1 is LNHDA and CDR2 is SQIVND (reference sequence). This CDR3 has 14 amino acids.

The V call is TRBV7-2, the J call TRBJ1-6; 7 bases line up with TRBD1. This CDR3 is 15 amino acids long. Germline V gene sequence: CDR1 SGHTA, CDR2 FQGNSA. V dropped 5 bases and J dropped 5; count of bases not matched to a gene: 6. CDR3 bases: TGTGCCAGCAGCAGAACAGGGGACAATAATTCACCCCTCCACTTT. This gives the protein CASSRTGDNNSPLHF.

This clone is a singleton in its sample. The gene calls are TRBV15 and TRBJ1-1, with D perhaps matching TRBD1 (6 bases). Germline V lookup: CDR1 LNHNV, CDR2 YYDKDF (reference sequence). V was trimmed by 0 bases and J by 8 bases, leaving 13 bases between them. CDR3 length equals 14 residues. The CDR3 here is CATSRDRTVREAFF. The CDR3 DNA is TGTGCCACCAGCAGAGATCGGACAGTTAGGGAAGCTTTCTTT.

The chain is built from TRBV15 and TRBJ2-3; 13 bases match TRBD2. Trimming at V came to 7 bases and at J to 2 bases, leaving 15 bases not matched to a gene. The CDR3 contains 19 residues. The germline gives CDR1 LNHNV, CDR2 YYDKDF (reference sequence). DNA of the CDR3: TGTGCCACCACTTCAGACATGGGACTAGCGGGGCCCATCACAGATACGCAGTATTTT. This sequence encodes CATTSDMGLAGPITDTQYF.

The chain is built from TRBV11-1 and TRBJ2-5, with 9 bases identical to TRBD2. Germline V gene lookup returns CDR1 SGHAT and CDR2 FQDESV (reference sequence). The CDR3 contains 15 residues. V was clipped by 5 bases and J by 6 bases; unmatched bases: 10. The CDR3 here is CASSLSPSGVQTQYF. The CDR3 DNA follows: TGTGCCAGCAGCCTAAGTCCTAGCGGGGTTCAGACCCAGTACTTC.

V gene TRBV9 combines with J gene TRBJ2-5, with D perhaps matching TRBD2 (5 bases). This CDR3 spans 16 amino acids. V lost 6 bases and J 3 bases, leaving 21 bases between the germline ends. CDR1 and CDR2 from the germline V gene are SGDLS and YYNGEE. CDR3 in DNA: TGTGCCAGCACCGCCCTAGCTACGATTACGGAAGAGACCCAGTACTTC. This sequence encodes CASTALATITEETQYF.

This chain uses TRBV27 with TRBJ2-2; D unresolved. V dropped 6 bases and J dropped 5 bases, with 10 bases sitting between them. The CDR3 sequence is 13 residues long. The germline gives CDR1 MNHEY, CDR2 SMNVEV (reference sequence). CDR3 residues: CASRSVPTGELFF. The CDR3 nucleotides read TGTGCCAGCAGGTCGGTTCCGACCGGGGAGCTGTTTTTT.

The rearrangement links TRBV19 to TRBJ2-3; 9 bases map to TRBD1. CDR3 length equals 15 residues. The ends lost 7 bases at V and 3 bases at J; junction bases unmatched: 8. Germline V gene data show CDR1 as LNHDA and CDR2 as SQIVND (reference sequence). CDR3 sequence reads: CASKDRGRGTDTQYF. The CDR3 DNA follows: TGTGCCAGTAAGGACAGGGGACGTGGGACAGATACGCAGTATTTT.

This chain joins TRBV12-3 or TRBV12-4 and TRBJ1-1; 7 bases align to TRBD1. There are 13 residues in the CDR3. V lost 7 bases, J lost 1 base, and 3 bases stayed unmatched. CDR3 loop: CASKRTGNTEAFF. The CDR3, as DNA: TGTGCCAGCAAACGGACAGGGAACACTGAAGCTTTCTTT.

The CDR3 nucleotides read TGTGCCATCGGTATCAGGGGCGCAGATACGCAGTATTTT. This gives the protein CAIGIRGADTQYF. The V and J genes are TRBV10-3 and TRBJ2-3; possibly TRBD1 for D (6 bases). The CDR3 sequence is 13 residues long. Trimming removed 8 bases from V and 4 bases from J, with 13 bases in between. Germline lookup yields CDR1 ENHRY and CDR2 SYGVKD.

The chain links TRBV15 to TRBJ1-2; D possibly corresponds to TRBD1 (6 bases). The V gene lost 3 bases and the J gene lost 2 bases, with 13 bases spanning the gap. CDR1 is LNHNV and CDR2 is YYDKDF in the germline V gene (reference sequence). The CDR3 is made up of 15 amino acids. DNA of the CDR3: TGTGCCACCAGCAGCCTCCGGGACACCAACTATGGCTACACCTTC. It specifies CATSSLRDTNYGYTF.

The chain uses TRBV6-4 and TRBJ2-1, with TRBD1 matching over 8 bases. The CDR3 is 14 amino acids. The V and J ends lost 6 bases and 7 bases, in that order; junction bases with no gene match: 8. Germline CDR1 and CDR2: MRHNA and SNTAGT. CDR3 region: CASRLDRATNEQFF. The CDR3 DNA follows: TGTGCCAGCAGGCTGGACAGGGCCACTAATGAGCAGTTCTTC.

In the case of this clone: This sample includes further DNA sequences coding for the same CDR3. The chain's CDR3 is CASSPGTSGGEETQYF. CDR3 DNA: TGTGCCAGCAGCCCCGGGACTAGCGGGGGGGAAGAGACCCAGTACTTC. The gene calls are TRBV11-3 and TRBJ2-5, with TRBD2 matching 16 bases. The CDR3 runs to 16 residues. V was clipped by 5 bases and J by 3 bases; unmatched bases: 3. The germline V gene has CDR1 SGHNT and CDR2 YENEEA.

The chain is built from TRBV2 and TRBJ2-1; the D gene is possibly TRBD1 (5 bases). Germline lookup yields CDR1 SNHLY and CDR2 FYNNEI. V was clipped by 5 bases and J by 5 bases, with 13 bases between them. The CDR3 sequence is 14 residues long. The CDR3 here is CASSLLRTNNEQFF. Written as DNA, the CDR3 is TGTGCCAGCAGTCTCTTACGGACAAACAATGAGCAGTTCTTC.

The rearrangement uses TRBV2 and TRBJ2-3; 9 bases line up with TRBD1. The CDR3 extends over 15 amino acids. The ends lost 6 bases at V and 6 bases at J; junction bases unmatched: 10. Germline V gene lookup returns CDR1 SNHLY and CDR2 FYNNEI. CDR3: CASRQGQGLRDTQYF. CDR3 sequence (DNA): TGTGCCAGCAGGCAGGGACAGGGCCTCCGGGATACGCAGTATTTT. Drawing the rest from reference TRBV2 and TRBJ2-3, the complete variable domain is EPEVTQTPSHQVTQMGQEVILRCVPISNHLYFYWYRQILGQKVEFLVSFYNNEISEKSEIFDDQFSVERPDGSNFTLKIRSTKLEDSAMYFCASRQGQGLRDTQYFGPGTRLTVL.

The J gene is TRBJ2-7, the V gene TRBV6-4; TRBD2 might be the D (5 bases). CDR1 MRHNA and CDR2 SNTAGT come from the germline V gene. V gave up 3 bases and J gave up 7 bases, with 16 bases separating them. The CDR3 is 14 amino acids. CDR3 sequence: CASSEDFRSGEQYF. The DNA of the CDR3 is TGTGCCAGCAGTGAAGACTTCCGCTCGGGGGAGCAGTACTTC.

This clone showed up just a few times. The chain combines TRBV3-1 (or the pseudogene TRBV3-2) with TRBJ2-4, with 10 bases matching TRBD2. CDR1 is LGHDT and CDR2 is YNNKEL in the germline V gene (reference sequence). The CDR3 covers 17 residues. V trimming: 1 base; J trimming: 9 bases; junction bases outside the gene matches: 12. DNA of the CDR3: TGTGCCAGCAGCCAAGGGGCTAGCGGGGGCCCGAGAGTCATTCAGTACTTC. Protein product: CASSQGASGGPRVIQYF.

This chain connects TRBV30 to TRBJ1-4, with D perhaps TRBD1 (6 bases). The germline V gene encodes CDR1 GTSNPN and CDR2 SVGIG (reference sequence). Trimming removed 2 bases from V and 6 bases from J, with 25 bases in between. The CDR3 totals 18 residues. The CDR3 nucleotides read TGTGCCTGGAGTCGTCCATCAGTCTGGGACACAAGACATGAAAAACTGTTTTTT. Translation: CAWSRPSVWDTRHEKLFF.

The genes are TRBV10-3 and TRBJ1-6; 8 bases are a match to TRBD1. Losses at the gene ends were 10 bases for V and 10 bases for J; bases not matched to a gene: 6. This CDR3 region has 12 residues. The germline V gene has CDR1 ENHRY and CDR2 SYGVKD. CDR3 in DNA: TGTGCCACCGGACAGGGACGATCACCCCTCCACTTT. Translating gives CATGQGRSPLHF.

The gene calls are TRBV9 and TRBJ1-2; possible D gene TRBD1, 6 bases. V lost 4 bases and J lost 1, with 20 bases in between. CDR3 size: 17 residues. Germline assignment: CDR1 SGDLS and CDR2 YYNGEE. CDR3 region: CASSPPRADRLNYGYTF. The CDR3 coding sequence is TGTGCCAGCAGCCCTCCCCGCGCGGACAGACTTAACTATGGCTACACCTTC.

This CDR3 is CASSLTSGGNKETQYF. DNA of the CDR3: TGTGCCAGCAGCCTGACTAGCGGGGGGAATAAAGAGACCCAGTACTTC. The V call is TRBV4-2, the J call TRBJ2-5; 13 bases are shared with TRBD2. J was trimmed by 3 bases and V by 4 bases; bases with no gene match: 5. Germline-derived CDR1 and CDR2 are LGHNA and YNFKEQ. CDR3 length: 16 amino acids.

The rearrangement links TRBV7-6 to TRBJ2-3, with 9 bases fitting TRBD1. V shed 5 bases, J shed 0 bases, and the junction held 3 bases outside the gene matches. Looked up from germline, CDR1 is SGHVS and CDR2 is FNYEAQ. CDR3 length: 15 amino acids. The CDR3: CASSTGQGSTDTQYF. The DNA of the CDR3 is TGTGCCAGCAGCACGGGACAGGGTAGCACAGATACGCAGTATTTT.

CDR3 nucleotide sequence: TGTGCCAGCAGCTTAGGGACTAGCGGGAGCTCCTACGAGCAGTACTTC. Translated, it gives CASSLGTSGSSYEQYF. The chain joins TRBV11-2 to TRBJ2-7, with 13 nucleotides matching TRBD2. This CDR3 has 16 amino acids. Germline CDR1 is SGHAT and CDR2 is FQNNGV. After removal of 1 base from V and 0 bases from J, the junction contained 0 bases not matched to a gene.

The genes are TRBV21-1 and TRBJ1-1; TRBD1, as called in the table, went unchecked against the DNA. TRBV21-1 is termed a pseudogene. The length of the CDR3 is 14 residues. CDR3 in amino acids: CASSKPDRGREAFF. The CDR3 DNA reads TGTGCCAGCAGCAAACCGGACAGGGGTCGGGAGGCTTTCTTT.

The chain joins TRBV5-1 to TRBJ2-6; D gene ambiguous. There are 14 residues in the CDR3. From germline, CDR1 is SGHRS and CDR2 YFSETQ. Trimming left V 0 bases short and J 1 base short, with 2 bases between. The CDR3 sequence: CASSLASGANVLTF. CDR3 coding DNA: TGCGCCAGCAGCTTGGCATCTGGGGCCAACGTCCTGACTTTC.

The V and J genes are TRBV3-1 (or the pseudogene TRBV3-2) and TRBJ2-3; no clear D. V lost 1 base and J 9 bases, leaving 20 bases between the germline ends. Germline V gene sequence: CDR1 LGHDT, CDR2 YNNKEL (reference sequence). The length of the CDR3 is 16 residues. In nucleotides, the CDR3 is TGTGCCAGCAGCCAAGTTGTAAACAGCCTGACGAGAACGCAGTATTTT. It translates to CASSQVVNSLTRTQYF.

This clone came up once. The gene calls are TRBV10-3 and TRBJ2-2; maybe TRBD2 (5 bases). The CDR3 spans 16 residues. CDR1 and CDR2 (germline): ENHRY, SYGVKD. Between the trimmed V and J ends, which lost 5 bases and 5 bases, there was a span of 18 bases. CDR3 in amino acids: CAISRAEGSRTGELFF. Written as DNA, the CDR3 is TGTGCCATCAGTCGGGCCGAGGGCTCAAGGACCGGGGAGCTGTTTTTT.